The clone carrying this T cell receptor (beta chain) was detected only a few times. This record comes from a study of radiotherapy plus CTLA-4 blockade in lung cancer. The assay was immunoSEQ multiplex PCR, and TCRdb's table has in-frame clones only and misses some. The table has 70,000 to 85,000 clones, less than 85% seen once. Germline trimming cut 2 bases from V and 6 bases from J; bases unmatched to any gene: 4. The CDR3 has 13 amino acids. Germline lookup yields CDR1 ENHRY and CDR2 SYGVKD. The sequencing used peripheral blood, collected from a patient treated with radiotherapy plus ipilimumab. The chain has TRBV10-3 and TRBJ2-7; 7 nucleotides agree with TRBD1. The source is a human donor with non-small cell lung cancer whose response to radiotherapy plus ipilimumab could not be evaluated. CDR3 sequence (DNA): TGTGCCATCAGTGAGACAAGACAGGGCGAGCAGTACTTC. Translation: CAISETRQGEQYF.